This entry describes one T cell receptor beta chain. What it binds is not known. CDR1 is MDHEN, CDR2 SYDVKM, per germline. Trimming cost V 5 bases and J 4 bases, with 14 bases left between them. This CDR3 has 14 amino acids. These data are taken from a study of T cell responses to AZD1222 COVID-19 vaccine. Study-wide results and limits: Donors, mostly white British, included more females; clonal diversity was possibly underestimated. Recipients of AZD1222 seropositive at baseline numbered only 6 or 7.

Profiling relied on immunoSEQ multiplex PCR, and the TCRdb table lists in-frame clones only, not all of them. The table has about 110,000 clones, approximately 90% seen once. The chain carries TRBV28 and TRBJ1-1, with D tentatively TRBD1 (6 bases). This receptor was taken from an adult who received the AZD1222 COVID-19 vaccine. The sample here was peripheral blood, taken 28 days after the second AZD1222 dose. CDR3 sequence (DNA): TGTGCCAGCAGTCCGCCTGGAGGGGGCACTGAAGCTTTCTTT. This translates into CASSPPGGGTEAFF. Filled out from reference TRBV28 and TRBJ1-1, the complete variable domain reads DVKVTQSSRYLVKRTGEKVFLECVQDMDHENMFWYRQDPGLGLRLIYFSYDVKMKEKGDIPEGYSVSREKKERFSLILESASTNQTSMYLCASSPPGGGTEAFFGQGTRLTVV.